This paragraph reports one T cell receptor (beta chain). TCRdb processed the 5' RACE reads anew with MiXCR; each CDR3 protein has one entry. The sample lists roughly 150,000 distinct CDR3 sequences; approximately 13% were seen once. This sample is part of a study of T-cell memory formation after mild COVID-19. The CDR3 extends over 12 amino acids. With 3 bases removed from V and 6 bases from J, the gap between germline ends came to 9 bases. Germline V gene sequence: CDR1 LGHDT, CDR2 YNNKEL (reference sequence). Material: PBMCs or a T cell subset sorted from them (not recorded which). This chain connects TRBV3-1 to TRBJ2-7; D might be TRBD2 (5 bases). The TCR comes from a young man who had mild COVID-19 (a few samples of this study predate the infection). Cell type and time point are not known. CDR3: CASSQSAGEQYF. The CDR3 DNA follows: TGTGCCAGCAGCCAGTCCGCGGGCGAGCAGTACTTC.